Listed below are T cell receptor beta chains from one sample, sequenced in a study of OX40 agonist ivuxolimab in advanced cancers. TCRdb's table, derived via immunoSEQ multiplex PCR, lists solely in-frame clones and lacks some. The data show tens of thousands of clones, approximately 84% seen once. Sequencing used CD4+ or CD8+ T cells sorted from blood, obtained in a trial of the OX40 agonist ivuxolimab. The receptors come from an adult with an advanced solid tumor such as melanoma, head and neck, liver or kidney cancer. The CDR3 runs from the conserved cysteine through the conserved F or W. Fields, in order: clone size, V gene, J gene, D gene, CDR3 DNA, CDR3 protein. The D gene is left open where the match is weak. Expanded clones are given a class, and other clones once, few, many or no size at all.

NA	TRBV5-6	TRBJ2-7	NA	TGTGCCAGCAGCCTGAGGAGCTGGAGTTCCTACGAGCAGTACTTC	CASSLRSWSSYEQYF
medium-sized	TRBV5-1	TRBJ1-2	TRBD1	TGCGCCAGCATACCTCTCCCGGGACAGGGGTTATTTGGCTACACCTTC	CASIPLPGQGLFGYTF
NA	TRBV19	TRBJ2-7	NA	TGTGCCAGTAGTATAACCAGTGGGAACTCCTACGAGCAGTACTTC	CASSITSGNSYEQYF
NA	TRBV7-2	TRBJ2-3	TRBD2	TGTGCCAGCAGCCCACGAAGGACTAGCGGGAATGATACGCAGTATTTT	CASSPRRTSGNDTQYF
once	TRBV7-8	TRBJ2-3	NA	TGTGCCAGCAGCTTCAGGGGATTCACAGATACGCAGTATTTT	CASSFRGFTDTQYF
NA	TRBV19	TRBJ2-7	TRBD2	TGTGCCAGTAGTCCGTCGACTAGCGGACCCTACGAGCAGTACTTC	CASSPSTSGPYEQYF
few	TRBV30	TRBJ1-1	NA	TGTGCCTGGGAGATTGGGGATTCAAACACTGAAGCTTTCTTT	CAWEIGDSNTEAFF
NA	TRBV7-9	TRBJ2-1	TRBD1	TGTGCCAGCAGCTTTGGACAGGGGGTAAATGAGCAGTTCTTC	CASSFGQGVNEQFF
NA	TRBV7-9	TRBJ1-3	NA	TGTGCCAGCAGCACCGGACCTTCCTCTGGAAACACCATATATTTT	CASSTGPSSGNTIYF
NA	TRBV18	TRBJ1-1	TRBD1	TGTGCCAGCTCACCGGGACAGGCGGTGAACACTGAAGCTTTCTTT	CASSPGQAVNTEAFF
NA	TRBV19	TRBJ2-7	NA	TGTGCCAGTAGTAAAGTCCCTAGCCGATCCTACGAGCAGTACTTC	CASSKVPSRSYEQYF
NA	TRBV7-2	TRBJ1-1	NA	TGTGCCAGCAGCTACCGACGGAACACTGAAGCTTTCTTT	CASSYRRNTEAFF
NA	TRBV18	TRBJ2-7	NA	TGTGCCAGCTCACCACTCGGCGACAACGAGCAGTACTTC	CASSPLGDNEQYF
NA	TRBV28	TRBJ1-5	NA	TGTGCCAGCAGATGGGGATCTCATAGCAATCAGCCCCAGCATTTT	CASRWGSHSNQPQHF
NA	TRBV2	TRBJ2-2	TRBD1	TGTGCCAGTAGACAGGGGAGGAACGGGGAGCTGTTTTTT	CASRQGRNGELFF
NA	TRBV19	TRBJ1-5	NA	TGTGCCAGTAGCCCCGGGTATAATCAGCCCCAGCATTTT	CASSPGYNQPQHF
NA	TRBV7-2	TRBJ1-1	NA	TGTGCCAGCAGCCGACAGTCTGGTGAGGCTGAAGCTTTCTTT	CASSRQSGEAEAFF
NA	TRBV10-3	TRBJ1-1	NA	TGTGCCATCAGTGATTGGGGGGCTGGGAACACTGAAGCTTTCTTT	CAISDWGAGNTEAFF
NA	TRBV7-2	TRBJ1-2	TRBD1	TGTGCCAGCAGCTCGACAGGGATAATGAGTGGCTACACCTTC	CASSSTGIMSGYTF
NA	TRBV29-1	TRBJ2-1	NA	TGCAGCGTTCGTGGGGGAAATGAGCAGTTCTTC	CSVRGGNEQFF
NA	TRBV7-9	TRBJ1-2	NA	TGTGCCAGCAGCTTATCCCAGGGGCGGTGGGGCTACACCTTC	CASSLSQGRWGYTF
NA	TRBV7-2	TRBJ2-7	TRBD2	TGTGCCAGCAAGCGGACTAGCGGTTACGAGCAGTACTTC	CASKRTSGYEQYF
few	TRBV30	TRBJ1-6	TRBD1	TGTGCCTGGAGTGCTGACAGGGGTTCACCCCTCCACTTT	CAWSADRGSPLHF
NA	TRBV5-6	TRBJ2-7	TRBD1	TGTGCCAGCAGCTTGGCCGGAGGGACAGGGGTCGTCGAGCAGTACTTC	CASSLAGGTGVVEQYF
NA	TRBV28	TRBJ1-1	NA	TGTGCCACCAAGACAGCTTCCCTTGAAGCTTTCTTT	CATKTASLEAFF
NA	TRBV18	TRBJ2-1	NA	TGTGCCAGCTCACCACGCGGGGACATTTACAATGAGCAGTTCTTC	CASSPRGDIYNEQFF
many	TRBV28	TRBJ1-6	TRBD1	TGTGCCAGCAGTACCTCAGGGGGGGCGGCTTCACCCCTCCACTTT	CASSTSGGAASPLHF
NA	TRBV5-1	TRBJ1-2	TRBD1	TGCGCCAGCAGCTCGACCGCCGGGACAGGGACCCATGGCTACACCTTC	CASSSTAGTGTHGYTF
many	TRBV14	TRBJ1-6	NA	TGTGCCAGCAGCCTTTCGGGCGGCCTGGCACTCCACTTT	CASSLSGGLALHF
NA	TRBV11-3	TRBJ2-7	NA	TGTGCCAGCAGCTTACGGTCACGGGGGGAGCAGTACTTC	CASSLRSRGEQYF
once	TRBV7-9	TRBJ2-7	TRBD1	TGTGCCAGCGAACCGGGACAGGGCTTTTCCGAGCAGTACTTC	CASEPGQGFSEQYF
NA	TRBV10-3	TRBJ2-2	NA	TGTGCCATCAAGAGGGGCCCCGCGAACACCGGGGAGCTGTTTTTT	CAIKRGPANTGELFF
NA	TRBV5-4	TRBJ1-1	NA	TGTGCCAGCAGCTTGGGGAGCGGGAACACTGAAGCTTTCTTT	CASSLGSGNTEAFF
NA	TRBV11-3	TRBJ1-1	TRBD1	TGTGCCAGCAGCAGGAGACAGGGGGCCACTGAAGCTTTCTTT	CASSRRQGATEAFF
NA	TRBV5-1	TRBJ2-5	TRBD2	TGCGCCAGCAACCGACTAGCGGAACAAGAGACCCAGTACTTC	CASNRLAEQETQYF
NA	TRBV15	TRBJ2-6	NA	TGTGCCACCAGCAGAGGGAACAGCCTCTCTGGGGCCAACGTCCTGACTTTC	CATSRGNSLSGANVLTF
NA	TRBV28	TRBJ1-2	NA	TGTGCCAGCACCTCCGAGGGGAAAGTCTACACCTTC	CASTSEGKVYTF
NA	TRBV19	TRBJ2-7	NA	TGTGCCAGTAGGGGCAAGGACAAAGCCTACGAGCAGTACTTC	CASRGKDKAYEQYF
NA	TRBV4-3	TRBJ1-3	NA	TGCGCCAGCAGCCAAGCACCGAGCCCTGGAAACACCATATATTTT	CASSQAPSPGNTIYF